One T cell receptor (beta chain) is described in this entry. Enrollment of patients from Seattle took place during active infection, with longitudinal follow-up. These data originate in a study of blood T cell repertoires in COVID-19. In germline, CDR1 is SNHLY, CDR2 FYNNEI. This CDR3 is built from 15 residues. J was trimmed by 8 bases and V by 0 bases; bases with no gene match: 7. Profiling relied on immunoSEQ multiplex PCR, and the TCRdb table lists in-frame clones only, not all of them. This table holds fewer than 200,000 clones, approximately 91% found once. What was sequenced was peripheral blood. The receptor's source is a man aged 18 to 35 with COVID-19, enrolled during active disease. The V and J genes are TRBV2 and TRBJ2-1; 7 bases fit TRBD1. In DNA form, the CDR3 reads TGTGCCAGCAGTGAAGCAGGACAGGTATACCATGAGCAGTTCTTC. Amino acid sequence: CASSEAGQVYHEQFF.